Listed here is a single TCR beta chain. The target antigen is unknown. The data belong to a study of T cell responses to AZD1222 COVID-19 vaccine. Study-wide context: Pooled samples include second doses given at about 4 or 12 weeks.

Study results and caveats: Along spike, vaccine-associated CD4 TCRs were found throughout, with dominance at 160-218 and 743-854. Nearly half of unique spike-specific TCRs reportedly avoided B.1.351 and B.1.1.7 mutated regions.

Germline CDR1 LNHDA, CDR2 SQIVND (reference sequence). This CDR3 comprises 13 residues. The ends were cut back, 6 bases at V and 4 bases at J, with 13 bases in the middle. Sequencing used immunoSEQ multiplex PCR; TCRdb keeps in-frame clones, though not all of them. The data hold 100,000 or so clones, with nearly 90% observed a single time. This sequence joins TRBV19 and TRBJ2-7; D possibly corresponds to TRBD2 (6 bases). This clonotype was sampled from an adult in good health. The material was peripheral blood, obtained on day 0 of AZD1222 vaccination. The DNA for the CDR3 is TGTGCCAGTAGCCGGAGGGCCGGATACGAGCAGTACGTC. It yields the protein CASSRRAGYEQYV.